A selection of T cell receptor beta chains follows, all from one sample in a study of response to subunit inactivated influenza vaccine. TCRdb fed the RT-PCR reads into MiXCR, producing one record per CDR3 protein. The profile covers hundreds of thousands of distinct CDR3 sequences, with less than 15% appearing a single time and 7.6% taken by the ten largest. The sample consisted of PBMCs from blood, taken roughly 15 days before vaccination. The source of these receptors is a man between 45 and 60 years old who received an inactivated influenza vaccine. CDR3s leave out the opening cysteine and the closing phenylalanine or tryptophan. The order of the fields is J gene, D gene, V gene, CDR3 protein. D genes are given only for firm matches.

TRBJ2-2,.,TRBV27,ASSLFTSYRVGGTGELF
TRBJ2-5,.,TRBV4-1,ASSLIADQETQY
TRBJ2-7,TRBD1,TRBV28,ASSIQGISYEQY
TRBJ2-1,.,TRBV4-3,ASSQDRHLGNEQF
TRBJ1-5,.,TRBV12-3/TRBV12-4,ASSLASGGPQH
TRBJ2-2,.,TRBV11-2,ASSLAHTGELF
TRBJ2-2,.,TRBV6-1,ASGPYLGGTGELF
TRBJ2-7,.,TRBV5-1,ASSLGPRAVPYEQY
TRBJ2-7,TRBD2,TRBV5-1,ASSREGREFDEQY
TRBJ2-1,.,TRBV27,ASSLARLYNEQF
TRBJ2-7,.,TRBV27,ASSLLGTAYEQY
TRBJ2-7,.,TRBV15,ATSSKAGSSYEQY
TRBJ1-5,.,TRBV6-5,ASSFGDSNQPQH
TRBJ2-1,.,TRBV7-3,ASSPRPYSYNEQF
TRBJ2-7,.,TRBV12-2,ASRFPGQSYSYEQY
TRBJ2-7,.,TRBV5-1,ASSLNREGEQY
TRBJ2-1,.,TRBV6-2/TRBV6-3,ASSHRDLNYNEQF
TRBJ2-7,TRBD1,TRBV7-2,ASSFLTGPSYEQY
TRBJ2-7,.,TRBV7-8,ASSPGLGGAYEQY
TRBJ1-6,.,TRBV9,ASSPTFGGSSSYNSPLH
TRBJ2-2,TRBD2,TRBV6-1,ASSPWTSGGANTGELF
TRBJ2-7,.,TRBV5-6,ASSFPAQSLEQY
TRBJ1-4,.,TRBV6-5,ASSYSTPGADEKLF
TRBJ2-1,.,TRBV11-2,ASSSLKFRNEQF
TRBJ2-7,TRBD2,TRBV20-1,SARDPWRGTYEQY
TRBJ1-2,.,TRBV7-2,ASSPQPNNYGYT
TRBJ2-7,TRBD1,TRBV5-1,ASSYGQGGEQY
TRBJ2-7,TRBD1,TRBV28,ASRSTGGPYEQY
TRBJ2-2,.,TRBV6-5,ASSYTGQNTGELF
TRBJ2-1,TRBD1,TRBV9,ASSIGQGNEQF
TRBJ2-7,TRBD2,TRBV7-2,ATTPSSGRYEQY
TRBJ2-5,TRBD2,TRBV4-3,ASSQDLAGRAQETQY
TRBJ2-7,.,TRBV9,ASSVESEDYEQY
TRBJ2-1,.,TRBV18,ASSAGILLDEQF
TRBJ1-4,.,TRBV27,ASSLIGGVEKLF
TRBJ2-6,.,TRBV5-1,ASSFPLQDSGANVLT
TRBJ1-1,TRBD1,TRBV2,ASRHRTGNTEAF
TRBJ2-2,TRBD1,TRBV15,ATSRSRDSNTGELF
TRBJ2-5,.,TRBV29-1,SVEGGTAQETQY
TRBJ2-2,.,TRBV28,ASSGIGELF
TRBJ2-1,.,TRBV20-1,SARDQAGRNEQF
TRBJ2-6,.,TRBV4-1,ASSFPAAPISGANVLT
TRBJ2-5,.,TRBV7-2,ASSLGGWVETQY
TRBJ2-7,TRBD2,TRBV20-1,SARRTGGQWEQY
TRBJ2-7,.,TRBV4-1,ASSRTRDIGSHEQY
TRBJ2-1,TRBD1,TRBV24-1,ATSDPTGSPFNEQF
TRBJ2-7,.,TRBV3-1,ASSQTTGTYEQY
TRBJ2-5,TRBD1,TRBV28,ASSTGQGSGTQY
TRBJ2-1,TRBD2,TRBV10-3,AITSGMYNEQF
TRBJ2-1,TRBD1,TRBV12-3/TRBV12-4,ASSFRGTGVYNEQF
TRBJ2-7,.,TRBV12-3/TRBV12-4,ASSLGGTVPYEQY